Following are 32 T cell receptor beta chains from one sample sequenced in a study of T cells after yellow fever vaccination. TCRdb re-called the 5' RACE reads with MiXCR, one entry per CDR3 protein. The sample consists of 70,000 or so distinct CDR3 sequences, around 6.2% of them appearing once. Sequenced material: CD4+ T cells sorted from PBMCs, taken approximately 16 days after the first yellow fever vaccination. These receptors came from a man between 18 and 35 years old who received the YFV17D yellow fever vaccine.

This clonotype was recorded at least ten times. CDR3 loop: CASSSPMETQYF. The CDR3 region has the DNA TGTGCCAGCAGTTCCCCTATGGAGACCCAGTACTTC. This sequence joins TRBV12-3 or TRBV12-4 and TRBJ2-5; unclear D gene. The CDR3 is 12 amino acids. V lost 4 bases to trimming and J lost 5 bases, with 8 bases between them.

There are many counts of this clonotype. In DNA, the CDR3 is TGTGCCAGCAGCTGGGGCAGTAACTATGGCTACACCTTC. Its protein product is CASSWGSNYGYTF. V gene TRBV5-5 combines with J gene TRBJ1-2, with a weak D call TRBD1 (5 bases). Germline CDR1 reads SGHKS; CDR2 reads YYEKEE (reference sequence). The ends were cut back, 3 bases at V and 1 base at J, with 7 bases in the middle. CDR3 length equals 13 residues.

Ten or more counts support this clonotype. The rearrangement links TRBV5-1 to TRBJ2-1, with TRBD1 matching 10 bases. Germline CDR1 is SGHRS and CDR2 is YFSETQ. The CDR3 length is 15 residues. With V trimmed by 5 bases and J by 2 bases, 4 bases remained unmatched. CDR3 amino acids: CASRTGTGAYNEQFF. In DNA, the CDR3 is TGCGCCAGCAGAACCGGGACAGGGGCCTACAATGAGCAGTTCTTC.

In the case of this clonotype: A much larger clone lies a single base off, so this may be a read error. The chain has TRBV20-1 and TRBJ1-2; TRBD1 matches at 7 bases. CDR1 DFQATT and CDR2 SNEGSKA come from the germline V gene (reference sequence). CDR3 size: 15 residues. The CDR3 is CSARGVGQALNGYIF. The CDR3 DNA follows: TGCAGTGCTAGAGGGGTCGGACAGGCCTTGAATGGCTACATCTTC.

This clonotype was seen repeatedly, ten times or more. V gene TRBV4-3 combines with J gene TRBJ2-7; D unclear. This CDR3 contains 16 residues. CDR1 LGHNA and CDR2 YSLEER come from the germline V gene. V gave up 1 base and J gave up 6 bases, with 19 bases separating them. Here the CDR3 DNA reads TGCGCCAGCAGCCAAGTCGGGTCGGCCGGTAGGAGCGAGCAGTACTTC. It encodes CASSQVGSAGRSEQYF.

This clonotype occurred many times. This chain connects TRBV4-3 to TRBJ1-4; 7 bases align to TRBD1. The CDR3 spans 18 residues. Per germline, CDR1 LGHNA and CDR2 YSLEER. J was trimmed by 0 bases and V by 5 bases; bases with no gene match: 12. CDR3 nucleotides: TGCGCCAGCAGCGCCGGGACAGTTACGGGGTCAACTAATGAAAAACTGTTTTTT. This sequence encodes CASSAGTVTGSTNEKLFF.

J is TRBJ1-2 and V is TRBV7-4; the D gene is possibly TRBD1 (5 bases). Germline CDR1 is SGHVT and CDR2 is SQSDAQ. This CDR3 comprises 13 residues. Trimming pared 11 bases from V and 4 bases from J, leaving 17 bases between. Here the CDR3 DNA reads TGTGCCTCCTCGGGGGTGGCGGGCTATGGCTACACCTTC. Amino acid sequence: CASSGVAGYGYTF.

This clonotype was seen at least ten times. This chain uses TRBV29-1 with TRBJ1-1; tentatively, D is TRBD1 (5 bases). This CDR3 spans 12 amino acids. V was pared by 4 bases and J by 5 bases, with 11 bases between. CDR1 SQVTM and CDR2 ANQGSEA come from the germline V gene. The CDR3 sequence: CSVVGLGTEAFF. The DNA of the CDR3 is TGCAGCGTTGTGGGGCTGGGTACTGAAGCTTTCTTT.

The chain carries TRBV7-2 and TRBJ2-5; 7 nucleotides align to TRBD2. This CDR3 comprises 17 residues. V lost 4 bases to trimming and J lost 2 bases; unmatched junction nucleotides: 13. The germline CDR1 and CDR2 sequences are SGHTA and FQGNSA. CDR3 DNA: TGTGCCAGCAGCTCGGGGGTCCTCTGCGGGGGACAAGAGACCCAGTACTTC. This encodes CASSSGVLCGGQETQYF.

This clonotype has at least ten counts. The gene calls are TRBV24-1 and TRBJ2-5, with TRBD2 identical over 11 bases. J lost 5 bases, V lost 2 bases, and 12 bases had no gene match. The CDR3 covers 18 residues. The V gene's germline CDR1 is KGHDR and CDR2 SFDVKD. The CDR3 reads CATSDSRVIASGGETQYF. The CDR3 nucleotides are TGTGCCACCAGTGATTCCCGAGTTATCGCTAGCGGGGGGGAGACCCAGTACTTC.

This clonotype was seen repeatedly, ten times or more. This CDR3 reads CASSQELDRIGRTEAFF. CDR3 coding DNA: TGCGCCAGCAGCCAAGAATTAGATAGGATAGGGAGAACTGAAGCTTTCTTT. The chain combines TRBV4-1 with TRBJ1-1; D is ambiguous. The CDR3 length is 17 residues. V lost 0 bases and J lost 5, with 19 bases in between. The germline gives CDR1 MGHRA, CDR2 YSYEKL.

This clonotype has ten or more counts. The V and J genes are TRBV12-3 or TRBV12-4 and TRBJ2-4; the D gene is possibly TRBD2 (6 bases). The V end lost 4 bases, the J end lost 0 bases, and 16 bases lay between the germline ends. CDR3 length equals 17 residues. DNA of the CDR3: TGTGCCAGCAGTTCGAAGCGGGCAAGGCTAGCCAAAAACATTCAGTACTTC. This gives the protein CASSSKRARLAKNIQYF.

There are many counts of this clonotype. V and J are TRBV30 and TRBJ1-5, with D possibly matching TRBD1 (5 bases). The CDR3 runs to 12 residues. The V end was cut by 3 bases, the J end by 4 bases, with 7 bases between. Germline V gene sequence: CDR1 GTSNPN, CDR2 SVGIG (reference sequence). The CDR3 DNA follows: TGTGCCTGGAGGACAGCTAATCAGCCCCAGCATTTT. This translates into CAWRTANQPQHF.

The sample holds many counts of this clonotype. The chain has TRBV14 and TRBJ2-2, with a tentative D call TRBD1 (5 bases). Germline V gene data show CDR1 as SGHDN and CDR2 as FVKESK. V was pared by 0 bases and J by 13 bases, with 12 bases between. CDR3 length: 13 residues. CDR3 sequence: CASSQEGPRVLFF. CDR3 DNA sequence: TGTGCCAGCAGCCAAGAAGGTCCCAGGGTGCTGTTTTTT.

This clonotype showed up many times. This sequence joins TRBV5-5 and TRBJ2-7; perhaps TRBD1 as D (6 bases). This CDR3 spans 13 amino acids. V was pared by 10 bases and J by 4 bases, with 18 bases between. Germline CDR1 and CDR2: SGHKS and YYEKEE (reference sequence). The CDR3 sequence: CACAKGVTYEQYF. The CDR3 DNA reads TGTGCCTGCGCGAAGGGGGTAACGTACGAGCAGTACTTC.

This clonotype was recorded many times. V gene TRBV28 combines with J gene TRBJ2-3; 13 positions agree with TRBD2. In germline, CDR1 is MDHEN, CDR2 SYDVKM. Trimming took 1 base from V and 2 from J; bases not matched to a gene: 9. The CDR3 is 19 residues long. The chain's CDR3 is CASSLFAPGTSGDTDTQYF. The CDR3 DNA is TGTGCCAGCAGTTTATTCGCCCCCGGGACTAGCGGGGACACAGATACGCAGTATTTT.

This clonotype was found many times. The gene calls are TRBV25-1 and TRBJ1-1; D perhaps matches TRBD1 (6 bases). This CDR3 comprises 14 residues. Per germline, CDR1 MGHDK and CDR2 SYGVNS. Trimming stripped 3 bases from V and 4 bases from J, with 12 bases between. The CDR3 loop reads CASSDWQGSTEAFF. CDR3 DNA: TGTGCCAGCAGTGATTGGCAGGGGAGCACTGAAGCTTTCTTT.

This clonotype appeared many times. The rearrangement links TRBV28 to TRBJ1-5; TRBD1 matches 9 bases. The CDR3 sequence is 18 residues long. Germline CDR1 MDHEN, CDR2 SYDVKM. J lost 0 bases, V lost 3 bases, and 9 bases had no gene match. The CDR3 DNA follows: TGTGCCAGCAGTTTGAGGGACAGGGATCTATATAGCAATCAGCCCCAGCATTTT. Encoded protein: CASSLRDRDLYSNQPQHF.

This clonotype was observed at least ten times. The gene calls are TRBV7-9 and TRBJ2-1; 13 bases line up with TRBD2. Germline CDR1 SEHNR, CDR2 FQNEAQ (reference sequence). This CDR3 has 14 residues. With V trimmed by 6 bases and J by 9 bases, 5 bases remained unmatched. The CDR3 DNA reads as TGTGCCAGCAGACAGACTAGCGGGGGGACTGAGCAGTTCTTC. Its translation is CASRQTSGGTEQFF.

This clonotype was seen at least ten times. This chain uses TRBV5-1 with TRBJ1-4, with D uncertain. The CDR3 is made up of 13 amino acids. Trimming took off 4 bases at V and 8 bases at J, with 12 bases between the two ends. Germline values: CDR1 SGHRS, CDR2 YFSETQ. The CDR3 DNA reads TGCGCCAGCAGCCGGGGTCTTGTGGAAAAACTGTTTTTT. Protein product: CASSRGLVEKLFF.

This clonotype has ten or more counts. This sequence joins TRBV5-5 and TRBJ2-7; D gene uncertain. The CDR3 is 13 residues long. Trimming pared 0 bases from V and 2 bases from J, leaving 6 bases between. From germline, CDR1 is SGHKS and CDR2 YYEKEE (reference sequence). Here the CDR3 reads CASSLDGPYEQYV. As DNA, the CDR3 is TGTGCCAGCAGCTTGGACGGCCCCTACGAGCAGTACGTC.

This clonotype has a count of ten or more. This chain links TRBV19 with TRBJ1-5, with D unclear. CDR3 size: 14 residues. The V gene's germline CDR1 is LNHDA and CDR2 SQIVND (reference sequence). Between the trimmed V and J ends, which lost 3 bases and 0 bases, there was a span of 6 bases. The chain's CDR3 is CASSIMNSNQPQHF. CDR3 DNA: TGTGCCAGTAGTATTATGAATAGCAATCAGCCCCAGCATTTT.

There are many counts of this clonotype. In DNA, the CDR3 is TGTGCCAGCAGCCTATATGGATTGAGTGGCACAGATACGCAGTATTTT. Residues: CASSLYGLSGTDTQYF. The chain employs TRBV12-3 or TRBV12-4 and TRBJ2-3; D is unresolved. Trimming took 6 bases from V and 1 from J, leaving 17 bases between them. The CDR3 loop spans 16 amino acids.

This clonotype was observed at least ten times. The genes are TRBV5-1 and TRBJ2-7, with TRBD2 matching over 9 bases. The germline CDR1 and CDR2 sequences are SGHRS and YFSETQ. Trimming took 0 bases from V and 5 from J; bases not matched to a gene: 6. This CDR3 has 15 residues. The CDR3 reads CASSLGLAGINEQYF. The CDR3 DNA is TGCGCCAGCAGCTTGGGGCTAGCGGGGATCAACGAGCAGTACTTC. The full variable domain, in which reference TRBV5-1 and TRBJ2-7 provide the parts outside the CDR3, is KAGVTQTPRYLIKTRGQQVTLSCSPISGHRSVSWYQQTPGQGLQFLFEYFSETQRNKGNFPGRFSGRQFSNSRSEMNVSTLELGDSALYLCASSLGLAGINEQYFGPGTRLTVT.

In this sample, this clonotype turned up many times. The rearrangement joins TRBV10-3 to TRBJ2-3; TRBD2 is a possible D gene (6 bases). CDR1 ENHRY and CDR2 SYGVKD come from the germline V gene. This CDR3 is built from 13 residues. The V gene lost 4 bases and the J gene lost 4 bases, with 9 bases spanning the gap. The CDR3 DNA follows: TGTGCCATCAGTGCCGGGACTCCAGATACGCAGTATTTT. Translated: CAISAGTPDTQYF.

This clonotype occurred many times. The V gene is TRBV5-4, the J gene TRBJ1-3; no reliable D call. Germline values: CDR1 SGHNT, CDR2 YYREEE (reference sequence). The V and J ends lost 3 bases and 4 bases respectively, with 11 bases between them. The CDR3 spans 14 residues. CDR3 bases: TGTGCCAGCAGCTCACCTATGAACGGAAACACCATATATTTT. This encodes CASSSPMNGNTIYF.

This clonotype has ten or more counts. The chain carries TRBV7-9 and TRBJ1-6; a weak D match, TRBD1 (5 bases). The CDR3 is 14 residues long. Trimming took 2 bases from V and 6 from J, leaving 8 bases between them. In germline, CDR1 is SEHNR, CDR2 FQNEAQ (reference sequence). The CDR3 region has the DNA TGTGCCAGCAGCTTATGGGGCCCTAATTCACCCCTCCACTTT. Its translation is CASSLWGPNSPLHF.

This clonotype appeared many times. The chain employs TRBV20-1 and TRBJ1-6, with 7 bases identical to TRBD1. Germline V gene sequence: CDR1 DFQATT, CDR2 SNEGSKA (reference sequence). Trimming cost V 0 bases and J 10 bases; bases outside gene matches: 9. CDR3 length equals 15 residues. The CDR3 sequence: CSARDLGRGTSPLHF. CDR3 sequence (DNA): TGCAGTGCTAGAGATCTTGGCAGGGGGACATCACCCCTCCACTTT.

Remarks on this clonotype: Just one base apart from a much larger clone, this may be a read error. This sequence joins TRBV15 and TRBJ2-5; D remains unclear. The CDR3 loop spans 12 amino acids. Trimming removed 0 bases at V and 5 bases at J, with 4 bases between. Germline CDR1 reads LNHNV; CDR2 reads YYDKDF (reference sequence). The DNA of the CDR3 is TGTGCCACCAGCAGAGATCATGAGACCCAGTACTTC. Translating gives CATSRDHETQYF.

In its sample, this clonotype was seen a few times. V usage is TRBV20-1 and J usage is TRBJ2-6; no reliable D call. The CDR3 sequence is 14 residues long. The V end was cut by 5 bases, the J end by 0 bases, with 8 bases between. Looked up from germline, CDR1 is DFQATT and CDR2 is SNEGSKA (reference sequence). This chain's CDR3 is CSAYDTSGANVLTF. The DNA for the CDR3 is TGCAGTGCTTACGACACCTCTGGGGCCAACGTCCTGACTTTC.

This clonotype was found many times. The chain links TRBV20-1 to TRBJ2-3; 8 nucleotides line up with TRBD2. Trimming removed 1 base from V and 1 base from J; junction bases left unmatched: 10. The CDR3 loop spans 17 amino acids. Germline values: CDR1 DFQATT, CDR2 SNEGSKA (reference sequence). The CDR3: CSARADSGATRTDTQYF. The DNA of the CDR3 is TGCAGTGCTAGAGCCGATAGCGGGGCGACCCGCACAGATACGCAGTATTTT.

This clonotype was recorded many times. CDR3 residues: CASSSTGMDTEAFF. The CDR3 DNA reads as TGCGCCAGCAGCTCGACAGGGATGGACACTGAAGCTTTCTTT. This chain joins TRBV5-1 and TRBJ1-1, with 7 positions matching TRBD1. Germline-derived CDR1 and CDR2 are SGHRS and YFSETQ. The V and J ends lost 3 bases and 3 bases, in that order; junction bases with no gene match: 5. CDR3 size: 14 residues. Using reference TRBV5-1 and TRBJ1-1 for the parts outside the CDR3, the full variable domain is KAGVTQTPRYLIKTRGQQVTLSCSPISGHRSVSWYQQTPGQGLQFLFEYFSETQRNKGNFPGRFSGRQFSNSRSEMNVSTLELGDSALYLCASSSTGMDTEAFFGQGTRLTVV.